Included here is one T cell receptor (beta chain) sequence, with context. Sequence at one end of the junction differs from germline and may be a read error. This specimen belongs to a study of blood T cells in healthy people across ages. The CDR3 contains 14 residues. For the second PCR, which ran for roughly 7 to 11 cycles, a sample-barcoded 5' primer and a J-beta primer mix were used. With 12 random nucleotides, a template-switch adaptor tagged each individual cDNA molecule. TCRdb reanalysed the 5' RACE reads using MiXCR and keeps one entry per CDR3 protein. The sample has roughly 1.9 million distinct CDR3 sequences; about 39% are singletons.

J is TRBJ2-4 and V is TRBV12-3 or TRBV12-4; TRBD1 aligns across 7 bases. The J call is uncertain, as TRBJ2-5 better fits the DNA end. This clonotype originated in a human donor in good health. The source material was blood. CDR3 protein: CTSSVGTAQETQYF. The CDR3 region has the DNA TGTACCAGCAGTGTAGGGACAGCTCAAGAGACCCAGTACTTC.